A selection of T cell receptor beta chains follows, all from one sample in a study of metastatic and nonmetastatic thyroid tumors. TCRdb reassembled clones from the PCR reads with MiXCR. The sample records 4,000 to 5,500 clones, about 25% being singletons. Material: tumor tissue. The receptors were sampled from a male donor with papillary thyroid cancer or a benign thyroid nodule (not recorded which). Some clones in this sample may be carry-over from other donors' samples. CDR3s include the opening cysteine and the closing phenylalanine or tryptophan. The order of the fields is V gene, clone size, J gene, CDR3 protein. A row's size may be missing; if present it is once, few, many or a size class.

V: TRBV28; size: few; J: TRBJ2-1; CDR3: CASRVPPPRDRGDEQFF
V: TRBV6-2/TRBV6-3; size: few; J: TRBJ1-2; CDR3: CASRGEGPANYGYTF
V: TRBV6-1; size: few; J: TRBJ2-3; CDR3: CASRPYMQNTQYF
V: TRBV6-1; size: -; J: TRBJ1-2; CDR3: CASSDVRTNYGYTF
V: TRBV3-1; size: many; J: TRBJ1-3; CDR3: CASSQDPGGLFSSGNTIYF
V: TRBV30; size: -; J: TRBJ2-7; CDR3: CAAIWDGGSYEQYF
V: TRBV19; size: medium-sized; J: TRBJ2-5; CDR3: CASRAGQPGETQYF
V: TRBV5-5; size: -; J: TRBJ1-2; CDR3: CASSFRDRGPGGYTF
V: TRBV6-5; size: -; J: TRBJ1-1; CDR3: CASSYTTDRAGNTEAFF
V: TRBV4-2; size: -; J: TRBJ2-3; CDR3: CASSATLSIGSTDTQYF
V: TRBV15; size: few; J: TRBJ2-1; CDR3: CATSRDTVVGNEQFF
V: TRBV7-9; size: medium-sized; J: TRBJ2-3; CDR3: CASSLVEASDNTQYF
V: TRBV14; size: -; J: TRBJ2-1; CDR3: CASSPIGSGDEQFF
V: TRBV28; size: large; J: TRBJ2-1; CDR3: CASSQFPGQGISGNEQFF
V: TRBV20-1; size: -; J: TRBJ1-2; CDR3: CSASRESYGYTF
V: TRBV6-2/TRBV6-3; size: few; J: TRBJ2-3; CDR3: CASRTIAGGRSTDTQYF
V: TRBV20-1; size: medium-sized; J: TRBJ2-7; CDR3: CSASRLYEQYF
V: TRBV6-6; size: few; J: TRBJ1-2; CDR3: CASSYGDIYGYTF
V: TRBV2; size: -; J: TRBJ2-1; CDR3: CASSVEVGEQFF
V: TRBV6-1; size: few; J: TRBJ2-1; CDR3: CASSRLAGANEQFF
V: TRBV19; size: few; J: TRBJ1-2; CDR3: CASSPWNSNYGYTF
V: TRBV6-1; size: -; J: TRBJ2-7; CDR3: CASSEASGQGNHEQYF
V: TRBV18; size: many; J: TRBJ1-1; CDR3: CASSPGGGWTEAFF
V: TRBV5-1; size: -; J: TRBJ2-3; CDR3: CASSQGWVRGGTDTQYF
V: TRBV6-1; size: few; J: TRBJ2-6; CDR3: CASGWLLGANVLTF
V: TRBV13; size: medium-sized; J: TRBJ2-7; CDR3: CASSRDTEPYEQYF
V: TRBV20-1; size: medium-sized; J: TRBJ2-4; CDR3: CSASGRGKNIQYF
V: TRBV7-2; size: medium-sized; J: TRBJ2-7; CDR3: CASSLGPTRNYEQYF
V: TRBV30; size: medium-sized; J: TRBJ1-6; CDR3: CAWSVRHEAPLHF
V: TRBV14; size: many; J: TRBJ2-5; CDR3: CASSRDFQETQYF
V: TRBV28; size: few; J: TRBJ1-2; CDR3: CASSSSKANYGYTF